Shown below are 13 T cell receptor beta chains from a single sample sequenced in a study of somatic mutations in cytotoxic T cells in rheumatoid arthritis. Profiled with immunoSEQ multiplex PCR; TCRdb holds only in-frame clones, not every one. Of tens of thousands of clones in the sample, around 87% were seen once. The sequenced material came from CD8+ T cells sorted from blood. The receptors stem from an adult with rheumatoid arthritis.

The J gene is TRBJ2-2, the V gene TRBV11-2; D is unclear. V dropped 5 bases and J dropped 1 base, with 14 bases sitting between them. This CDR3 comprises 16 residues. Per germline, CDR1 SGHAT and CDR2 FQNNGV. The CDR3 DNA reads TGTGCCAGCAGCCCCAGCCTGCGAGAGAACACCGGGGAGCTGTTTTTT. It translates to CASSPSLRENTGELFF.

CDR3 protein: CASSSTGGTEAFF. The CDR3 coding sequence is TGCGCCAGCAGCTCAACAGGGGGCACTGAAGCTTTCTTT. The chain is built from TRBV5-1 and TRBJ1-1; 8 nucleotides agree with TRBD1. This CDR3 has 13 residues. CDR1 and CDR2 (germline): SGHRS, YFSETQ. Trimming cost V 3 bases and J 4 bases; bases outside gene matches: 2.

The chain employs TRBV6-6 and TRBJ1-2; D not resolved. Germline assignment: CDR1 MNHNY and CDR2 SVGAGI (reference sequence). This CDR3 region has 14 residues. V was shortened by 0 bases and J by 8 bases, with 13 bases between the two germline ends. The CDR3 DNA follows: TGTGCCAGCAGTTACTCCTTATTTGGTGAAGGCTACACCTTC. Translated: CASSYSLFGEGYTF.

The gene calls are TRBV2 and TRBJ2-1, with D unresolved. Per germline, CDR1 SNHLY and CDR2 FYNNEI. This CDR3 has 13 residues. The V gene lost 7 bases and the J gene lost 7 bases, with 14 bases spanning the gap. The DNA for the CDR3 is TGTGCCAGCATGGGCGGCTTGGGGAATGAGCAGTTCTTC. Its protein is CASMGGLGNEQFF.

The chain recombines TRBV7-9 with TRBJ2-5; D is perhaps TRBD1 or TRBD2 (5 bases each). Germline-derived CDR1 and CDR2 are SEHNR and FQNEAQ (reference sequence). The CDR3 loop spans 14 amino acids. V lost 8 bases, J lost 1 base, and 14 bases lay in between. DNA of the CDR3: TGTGCCAGCCGGGGCGGCGGCTTCCAAGAGACCCAGTACTTC. It encodes CASRGGGFQETQYF.

J is TRBJ2-3 and V is TRBV5-6, with TRBD1 identical over 9 bases. This CDR3 has 18 amino acids. The germline gives CDR1 SGHDT, CDR2 YYEEEE. The V gene end was trimmed by 1 base and the J gene end by 3 bases; junction bases not matched to a gene: 12. DNA of the CDR3: TGTGCCAGCAGCTTGCATGGACAGGGGATTTCTAGAACAGATACGCAGTATTTT. It codes for CASSLHGQGISRTDTQYF.

This clone turned up a few times. The genes are TRBV6-1 and TRBJ2-7; no firm D call. Trimming stripped 0 bases from V and 3 bases from J, with 9 bases between. Germline assignment: CDR1 MNHNS and CDR2 SASEGT. The CDR3 has 14 amino acids. The CDR3 spells CASSEARSNYEQYF. CDR3 bases: TGTGCCAGCAGTGAAGCGAGGTCAAACTACGAGCAGTACTTC.

The CDR3 loop is CASKLSLQETQYF. The CDR3 coding sequence is TGTGCCAGCAAGTTAAGCTTGCAGGAGACCCAGTACTTC. This rearrangement joins TRBV5-4 to TRBJ2-5; D not resolved. This CDR3 has 13 residues. With 6 bases removed from V and 5 bases from J, the gap between germline ends came to 14 bases. Germline values: CDR1 SGHNT, CDR2 YYREEE (reference sequence).

The chain recombines TRBV29-1 with TRBJ2-2; D may be TRBD1 (8 bases). V shed 7 bases and J shed 5 bases, with 17 bases lying between them. This CDR3 spans 14 amino acids. Germline CDR1 and CDR2: SQVTM and ANQGSEA. The CDR3 loop is CSAVDREGTGELFF. The CDR3 DNA reads as TGCAGCGCCGTGGACAGGGAGGGAACCGGGGAGCTGTTTTTT.

The chain uses TRBV9 and TRBJ1-2; D may be TRBD1 (5 bases). V shed 4 bases and J shed 7 bases, with 11 bases lying between them. Per germline, CDR1 SGDLS and CDR2 YYNGEE. The CDR3 consists of 12 residues. CDR3 nucleotide sequence: TGTGCCAGCAGCCTTCTTGGGGGTGGCTACACCTTC. Amino acids: CASSLLGGGYTF.

This chain connects TRBV9 to TRBJ2-3, with 9 bases aligning to TRBD1. The CDR3 spans 15 residues. V was pared by 3 bases and J by 8 bases, with 10 bases of the junction left unmatched. Germline-derived CDR1 and CDR2 are SGDLS and YYNGEE. This chain's CDR3 is CASSAPGQGVTTQYF. The CDR3 DNA sequence: TGTGCCAGCAGCGCGCCGGGACAGGGAGTGACTACGCAGTATTTT.

The rearrangement uses TRBV5-4 and TRBJ1-5; a possible D gene is TRBD1 (6 bases). Per germline, CDR1 SGHNT and CDR2 YYREEE (reference sequence). The CDR3 runs to 13 residues. V shed 3 bases and J shed 2 bases, with 6 bases lying between them. For the CDR3, the DNA is TGTGCCAGCAGCTCAGGGGGCAATCAGCCCCAGCATTTT. Amino acids: CASSSGGNQPQHF. The full variable domain, with the rest looked up from reference TRBV5-4 and TRBJ1-5, is ETGVTQSPTHLIKTRGQQVTLRCSSQSGHNTVSWYQQALGQGPQFIFQYYREEENGRGNFPPRFSGLQFPNYSSELNVNALELDDSALYLCASSSGGNQPQHFGDGTRLSIL.

This clone has more than one count but fewer than ten. The rearrangement uses TRBV27 and TRBJ1-5; D perhaps matches TRBD1 (5 bases). This CDR3 contains 15 residues. Germline V CDR1 and CDR2: MNHEY, SMNVEV (reference sequence). V shed 4 bases and J shed 6 bases, with 16 bases lying between them. As DNA, the CDR3 is TGTGCCAGCAGTTCGCCGGGAGAAAGGGGTCAGCCCCAGCATTTT. It codes for CASSSPGERGQPQHF.